A selection of T cell receptor beta chains follows, all from one sample in a study of blood T cells in healthy people across ages. TCRdb called the 5' RACE reads again in MiXCR, with one record for every CDR3 protein. This sample yields about 2 million distinct CDR3 sequences, of which less than 50% are seen a single time; 2% to 2.5% belongs to the top ten. The sample was blood. These receptor sequences come from a middle-aged woman in good health. Both conserved end residues are part of each CDR3. D genes are given only for firm matches. Not all rows give a size; the values are once, few, many and, for expanded clones, a class.

v_gene	d_gene	j_gene	abundance	CDR3nt	CDR3aa
TRBV10-3	TRBD1	TRBJ1-2	once	TGTGCCATCAGGGGACAGGGGGCGAACTATGGCTACACCTTC	CAIRGQGANYGYTF
TRBV7-2	.	TRBJ2-5	few	TGTGCCAGCAGCGGCGAATTAGTGAGTGAGACCCAGTACTTC	CASSGELVSETQYF
TRBV9	TRBD1	TRBJ1-4	.	TGTGCCAGCAGCGTAGGCCGACGGGACAGGGTCAGGGAAAAACTGTTTTTT	CASSVGRRDRVREKLFF
TRBV9	TRBD2	TRBJ2-1	.	TGTGCCAGCAGCGTAGAGGGACTAGCGGGGGTTAACTCCTACAATGAGCAGTTCTTC	CASSVEGLAGVNSYNEQFF
TRBV4-3	.	TRBJ1-2	few	TGCGCCAGCAGCCAAGATCGGCAGCTGACAGCTAACTATGGCTACACCTTC	CASSQDRQLTANYGYTF
TRBV7-2	.	TRBJ1-2	.	TGTGCCAGCAGCTTAAGTGGCAGGGATGATGGCTACACCTTC	CASSLSGRDDGYTF
TRBV7-9	.	TRBJ2-2	.	TGTGCCAGCAGCTTTTCGACAATCACCGGGGAGCTGTTTTTT	CASSFSTITGELFF
TRBV4-3	.	TRBJ1-2	few	TGCGCCAGCAGCCAAGGCCTTATAGGCAAGAACTATGGCTACACCTTC	CASSQGLIGKNYGYTF
TRBV27	TRBD2	TRBJ2-5	.	TGTGCCAGCAGTCATGGACTAGCGGGGGCACCTTCCCCGGAGACCCAGTACTTC	CASSHGLAGAPSPETQYF
TRBV5-1	.	TRBJ2-6	.	TGCGCCAGCAGCTTGATAGACCGTGTGGGCAGACCCGGCTCTGGGGCCAACGTCCTGACTTTC	CASSLIDRVGRPGSGANVLTF
TRBV9	TRBD2	TRBJ2-3	few	TGTGCCAGCAGCGTAGCGGGGGGTAATCCAGATACGCAGTATTTT	CASSVAGGNPDTQYF
TRBV12-3/TRBV12-4	TRBD1	TRBJ2-3	.	TGTGCCAGCAGGGCAACCTTGGACAGGGGAAGAGGAACAGATACGCAGTATTTT	CASRATLDRGRGTDTQYF
TRBV6-6	TRBD2	TRBJ2-7	few	TGTGCCAGCAGTCTAGCGGGGAGGTCCCGCGAGCAGTACTTC	CASSLAGRSREQYF
TRBV12-3/TRBV12-4	.	TRBJ2-5	.	TGTGCCAGCAGTGCCTCGTTTATTGAGGAGTACTTC	CASSASFIEEYF
TRBV12-3/TRBV12-4	TRBD1	TRBJ2-1	few	TGTGCCAGCAGTTTCGGGACAGGGTTTTTCGATGAGCAGTTCTTC	CASSFGTGFFDEQFF
TRBV29-1	.	TRBJ2-2	.	TGCAGCGTTGAGACAGGACCGAACACCGGGGAGCTGTTTTTT	CSVETGPNTGELFF
TRBV6-5	.	TRBJ2-1	.	TGTGCCAGCAGCAAGGGGAGGGGGCGTCACAATGAGCAGTTCTTC	CASSKGRGRHNEQFF
TRBV28	.	TRBJ2-3	few	TGTGCCAGCGTTGGGCTAGCAGGGGATACGCAGTATTTT	CASVGLAGDTQYF
TRBV29-1	.	TRBJ2-5	few	TGCAGCCCTACCCCGGGAACGGACGGGGCTGAGACCCAGTACTTC	CSPTPGTDGAETQYF
TRBV6-1	.	TRBJ2-5	once	TGTGCCAGCAGACTATTCGACGAGACCCAGTACTTC	CASRLFDETQYF
TRBV7-3	.	TRBJ1-2	.	TGTGCCAGCAGTTTCCGGGACGGAAATGGCTACACCTTC	CASSFRDGNGYTF
TRBV29-1	.	TRBJ1-2	few	TGCAGCGTTGAGGCCAACGACTATGGCTACACCTTC	CSVEANDYGYTF
TRBV2	.	TRBJ2-5	.	TGTGCCAGCAGTGAAGGAGAAAGGTCTCAAGAGACCCAGTACTTC	CASSEGERSQETQYF
TRBV28	.	TRBJ2-4	.	TGTGCCAGCAGCCGAATTAACGAAAACATTCAGTACTTC	CASSRINENIQYF
TRBV6-5	TRBD1	TRBJ1-5	.	TGTGCCAGCAGTCCCCGGGACAGACATCAGCCCCAGCATTTT	CASSPRDRHQPQHF
TRBV5-4	TRBD1	TRBJ2-5	.	TGTGCCAGCAGCAATGGAGACAGGGGGTACCAAGAGACCCAGTACTTC	CASSNGDRGYQETQYF
TRBV28	.	TRBJ2-4	.	TGTGCCAGCAGTTTGTCGACAGGGAGGGGGGACAAAAACATTCAGTACTTC	CASSLSTGRGDKNIQYF
TRBV9	.	TRBJ1-6	once	TGTGCCAGCAGCGTAGGAGGGACCAATTCACCCCTCCACTTT	CASSVGGTNSPLHF
TRBV7-2	.	TRBJ1-4	.	TGTGCCAGCAGCCTTATGAGGCCCAGGAATGAAAAACTGTTTTTT	CASSLMRPRNEKLFF
TRBV6-6	TRBD1	TRBJ1-6	few	TGTGCCAGCAGTACTGGGACAGAATATAATTCACCCCTCCACTTT	CASSTGTEYNSPLHF